A single sample is the source of the 12 T cell receptor beta chains below, sequenced in a study of T cell responses to AZD1222 COVID-19 vaccine. Produced via immunoSEQ multiplex PCR; TCRdb's table is partial and in-frame only. The sample lists some 170,000 clones, roughly 93% occurring once. This material consisted of peripheral blood, taken on day 0 of AZD1222 vaccination. The receptors derive from an adult in good health.

The rearrangement links TRBV30 to TRBJ2-1, with a possible D match to TRBD2 (7 bases). The germline CDR1 and CDR2 sequences are GTSNPN and SVGIG (reference sequence). With 2 bases removed from V and 2 bases from J, the gap between germline ends came to 19 bases. CDR3 length: 17 amino acids. CDR3 loop: CAWSLDLRGPTYNEQFF. The CDR3 DNA reads as TGTGCCTGGAGTCTAGATTTGCGGGGGCCGACCTACAATGAGCAGTTCTTC.

The V gene is TRBV7-9, the J gene TRBJ1-5; D ambiguous. This CDR3 has 14 amino acids. Germline V gives CDR1 SEHNR, CDR2 FQNEAQ (reference sequence). Deletions cut 4 bases from V and 0 bases from J, with 7 bases between. In DNA, the CDR3 is TGTGCCAGCAGCTCCGGGCTTAGCAATCAGCCCCAGCATTTT. As protein: CASSSGLSNQPQHF.

V usage is TRBV27 and J usage is TRBJ1-4; unclear D gene. The V gene's germline CDR1 is MNHEY and CDR2 SMNVEV (reference sequence). CDR3 length: 17 residues. Deletions cut 4 bases from V and 4 bases from J, with 19 bases between. The CDR3 loop reads CASSYGPPGAFNEKLFF. DNA of the CDR3: TGTGCCAGCAGTTATGGCCCACCCGGCGCTTTTAATGAAAAACTGTTTTTT.

V usage is TRBV21-1 and J usage is TRBJ2-7; the table assigns TRBD1, which was not confirmed against the DNA. TRBV21-1 is designated a pseudogene. This CDR3 is built from 16 residues. The CDR3 DNA follows: TGTGCCAGCAGCCTACGGACAAGGGCCCCTTCCTACGAGCAGTACTTC. Residues: CASSLRTRAPSYEQYF.

The genes are TRBV20-1 and TRBJ1-2; D is unresolved. Germline V lookup: CDR1 DFQATT, CDR2 SNEGSKA (reference sequence). Trimming took 4 bases from V and 7 from J, leaving 10 bases between them. This CDR3 spans 11 amino acids. The CDR3 sequence is CSANVMVGYTF. CDR3 nucleotide sequence: TGCAGTGCTAACGTGATGGTTGGCTACACCTTC.

The sample holds one count of this clone. Distinct nucleotide sequences in the sample also encode this CDR3. This chain uses TRBV18 with TRBJ2-7; TRBD1 matches at 7 bases. The junction had 3 bases not matched to a gene; V was cut back by 2 bases and J by 2 bases. Germline CDR1 and CDR2: KGHSH and LQKENI. The CDR3 has 14 residues. For the CDR3, the DNA is TGTGCCAGCTCACCAAGACAGGGAACCTACGAGCAGTACTTC. It codes for CASSPRQGTYEQYF.

V gene TRBV6-6 combines with J gene TRBJ1-5; D gene ambiguous. This CDR3 has 12 residues. Germline CDR1 MNHNY, CDR2 SVGAGI (reference sequence). Trimming removed 4 bases at V and 6 bases at J, with 7 bases between. CDR3: CASSSGGQPQHF. The CDR3, as DNA: TGTGCCAGCAGTTCCGGAGGTCAGCCCCAGCATTTT.

This chain connects TRBV23-1 to TRBJ2-7; 9 positions match TRBD1. TRBV23-1 is designated an ORF whose function remains uncertain. This CDR3 comprises 18 residues. After removal of 0 bases from V and 2 bases from J, the junction contained 11 bases not matched to a gene. The CDR3 nucleotides are TGCGCCAGCAGTCAATCGTTTGGGGGACAGGGAGAGCCCTACGAGCAGTACTTC. It is translated as CASSQSFGGQGEPYEQYF.

This clone was counted once. This sequence joins TRBV6-5 and TRBJ1-5; D not resolved. Trimming took off 2 bases at V and 4 bases at J, with 9 bases between the two ends. The length of the CDR3 is 14 residues. Looked up from germline, CDR1 is MNHEY and CDR2 is SVGAGI. Here the CDR3 reads CASSYAEKNQPQHF. The DNA of the CDR3 is TGTGCCAGCAGTTACGCAGAAAAGAATCAGCCCCAGCATTTT.

This chain links TRBV27 with TRBJ2-1; TRBD2 matches at 7 bases. V lost 7 bases, J lost 9 bases, and 12 bases stayed unmatched. CDR1 is MNHEY, CDR2 SMNVEV, per germline (reference sequence). CDR3 size: 14 residues. The CDR3: CASTPGLDQGEQFF. The CDR3 DNA is TGTGCCAGCACCCCCGGACTAGATCAGGGTGAGCAGTTCTTC.

This clone was picked up one time. The rearrangement links TRBV29-1 to TRBJ2-2, with 8 bases lining up with TRBD1. Germline assignment: CDR1 SQVTM and CDR2 ANQGSEA. The CDR3 runs to 14 residues. Losses at the gene ends were 6 bases for V and 3 bases for J; bases not matched to a gene: 6. CDR3 in DNA: TGCAGCGTCTCAGGGGGCGCGGACACCGGGGAGCTGTTTTTT. It yields the protein CSVSGGADTGELFF.

V is TRBV6-6 and J is TRBJ2-2, with no clear D. The V and J ends lost 0 bases and 6 bases respectively, with 5 bases between them. This CDR3 region has 13 residues. Germline-derived CDR1 and CDR2 are MNHNY and SVGAGI (reference sequence). The CDR3 loop is CASSYSWPGELFF. DNA for the CDR3: TGTGCCAGCAGTTACTCGTGGCCCGGGGAGCTGTTTTTT.